The 9 T cell receptor beta chains below all came from one sample that was sequenced in a study of T-cell memory formation after mild COVID-19. MiXCR, run by TCRdb on the 5' RACE reads, gives a single entry per CDR3 protein. The data show some 120,000 distinct CDR3 sequences, approximately 15% seen once. Sequencing was done on a sample of PBMCs or a T cell subset sorted from them (not recorded which). These receptors originate from an adult woman who had mild COVID-19 (a few samples of this study predate the infection). Cell type and time point are not known.

The chain carries TRBV5-1 and TRBJ2-3; 13 positions agree with TRBD2. Germline V gene sequence: CDR1 SGHRS, CDR2 YFSETQ. There are 15 residues in the CDR3. Trimming removed 4 bases from V and 6 bases from J; junction bases left unmatched: 5. This CDR3 reads CASSPGLAGLDTQYF. The CDR3 DNA follows: TGCGCCAGCAGCCCGGGACTAGCGGGATTGGATACGCAGTATTTT.

CDR3 sequence (DNA): TGTGCCAGCAGCTTAGCGACAACCACCTATAATTCACCCCTCCACTTT. This translates into CASSLATTTYNSPLHF. V usage is TRBV11-2 and J usage is TRBJ1-6; no clear D gene. Germline V gene sequence: CDR1 SGHAT, CDR2 FQNNGV. The CDR3 length is 16 residues. V was clipped by 1 base and J by 2 bases, with 9 bases between them.

A few counts support this clonotype. The chain has TRBV7-8 and TRBJ2-2; 9 nucleotides align to TRBD1. The CDR3 contains 15 residues. Germline assignment: CDR1 SGHVS and CDR2 FQNEAQ. The CDR3 sequence is CATIPGQGFTGELFF. As DNA, the CDR3 is TGTGCTACTATTCCGGGACAGGGATTCACCGGGGAGCTGTTTTTT.

This clonotype was seen a handful of times. The CDR3 sequence: CASSSPTGELFF. CDR3 DNA: TGTGCCAGCAGCTCGCCGACCGGGGAGCTGTTTTTT. This chain joins TRBV12-3 or TRBV12-4 and TRBJ2-2; no reliable D call. CDR3 length: 12 residues. V was cut by 6 bases and J by 5 bases, with 7 bases left in between.

The V gene is TRBV7-2, the J gene TRBJ1-2; 10 bases agree with TRBD1. V was pared by 1 base and J by 5 bases, with 1 base of the junction left unmatched. The CDR3 runs to 14 residues. Per germline, CDR1 SGHTA and CDR2 FQGNSA. CDR3 DNA: TGTGCCAGCAGCTTAGAGGACAGGGGGTATGGCTACACCTTC. Protein sequence: CASSLEDRGYGYTF.

The V gene is TRBV20-1, the J gene TRBJ2-7; TRBD2 agrees at 8 bases. Germline CDR1 and CDR2: DFQATT and SNEGSKA (reference sequence). With V trimmed by 3 bases and J by 7 bases, 14 bases remained unmatched. The CDR3 sequence is 15 residues long. The CDR3, as DNA: TGCAGTGCTAGCCCCCATAGCGGGGTTATAGGGGAGCAGTACTTC. Its translation: CSASPHSGVIGEQYF.

This sequence joins TRBV15 and TRBJ2-5; D remains unclear. Trimming cost V 0 bases and J 6 bases, with 11 bases left between them. This CDR3 comprises 14 residues. CDR1 is LNHNV, CDR2 YYDKDF, per germline (reference sequence). The CDR3 loop is CATSRDWADKTQYF. The CDR3 nucleotides read TGTGCCACCAGCAGAGATTGGGCAGATAAGACCCAGTACTTC.

This clonotype was seen a few times. CDR3 coding DNA: TGTGCCAGCAGCCCGACGGGCGGATACTATACTAACTATGGCTACACCTTC. Its protein is CASSPTGGYYTNYGYTF. J is TRBJ1-2 and V is TRBV6-6; no reliable D call. The CDR3 runs to 17 residues. CDR1 and CDR2 from the germline V gene are MNHNY and SVGAGI (reference sequence). Trimming left V 6 bases short and J 0 bases short, with 20 bases between.

This clonotype was counted between two and nine times. The chain combines TRBV11-2 with TRBJ2-3, with 9 bases that match TRBD2. Trimming took 2 bases from V and 3 from J; bases not matched to a gene: 9. This CDR3 spans 17 amino acids. The germline gives CDR1 SGHAT, CDR2 FQNNGV. The CDR3 region has the DNA TGTGCCAGCAGCTTAACCTACTCCAGCGGGGGGACAGATACGCAGTATTTT. This encodes CASSLTYSSGGTDTQYF.